This T cell receptor beta chain stems from a study of blood T cell repertoires in COVID-19. The wider study: The study drew acute and convalescent COVID-19 samples from the United States, Italy and Spain. T cells, B-cell-depleted T cells, or PBMCs supplied cDNA or gDNA.

In the authors' methods: By means of reference gene primer amplification, nucleated cell counts were estimated. Measured with immunoSEQ multiplex PCR; TCRdb has only the in-frame clones, and not every one. The V and J calls and the clone size are those of that table, but D and trimming were determined from the DNA. The sample includes 35,000 to 45,000 clones, around 85% seen only once; the top ten take more than 9%. The V gene lost 0 bases and the J gene lost 5 bases, with 11 bases spanning the gap. This CDR3 is built from 15 residues. Germline V gives CDR1 SGHRS, CDR2 YFSETQ. Sequences were obtained from peripheral blood. This TCR was recovered from a human donor in a cohort sampled during active COVID-19. V is TRBV5-1 and J is TRBJ2-2; D may be TRBD1 (6 bases). The CDR3: CASSLGGLRTGELFF. The CDR3 DNA follows: TGCGCCAGCAGCTTGGGGGGGCTTCGAACCGGGGAGCTGTTTTTT.